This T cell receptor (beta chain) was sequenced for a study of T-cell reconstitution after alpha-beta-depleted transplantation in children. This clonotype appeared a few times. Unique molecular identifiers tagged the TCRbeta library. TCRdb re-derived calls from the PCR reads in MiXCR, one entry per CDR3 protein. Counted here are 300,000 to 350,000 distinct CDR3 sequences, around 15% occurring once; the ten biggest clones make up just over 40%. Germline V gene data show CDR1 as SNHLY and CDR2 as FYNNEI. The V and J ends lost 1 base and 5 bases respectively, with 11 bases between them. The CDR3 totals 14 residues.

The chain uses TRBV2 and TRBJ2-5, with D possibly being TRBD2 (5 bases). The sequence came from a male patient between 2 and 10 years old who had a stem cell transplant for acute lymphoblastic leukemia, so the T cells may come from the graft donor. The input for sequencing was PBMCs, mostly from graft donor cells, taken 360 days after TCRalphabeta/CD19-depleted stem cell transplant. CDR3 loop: CASSEGGWRETQYF. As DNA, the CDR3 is TGTGCCAGCAGTGAAGGGGGTTGGAGGGAGACCCAGTACTTC.